This T cell receptor beta chain was captured by sequencing in a study of patients and donors after allogeneic stem cell transplantation. CDR1 and CDR2 (germline): LGHDT, YNNKEL (reference sequence). This CDR3 has 15 amino acids. V lost 4 bases to trimming and J lost 3 bases; unmatched junction nucleotides: 8. MiXCR, run by TCRdb on the RT-PCR reads, gives a single entry per CDR3 protein. The sample records over 400,000 distinct CDR3 sequences, under 20% being singletons. Sequenced material: blood, either unsorted or a sorted T cell fraction (not recorded which). This chain joins TRBV3-1 and TRBJ2-7; 8 bases line up with TRBD2. The TCR sequence derives from a human donor who was either an allogeneic HSCT recipient or a stem cell or donor lymphocyte infusion donor (not recorded which). It is not recorded whose cells these are; they may come from a transplant donor. The CDR3 here is CASSLGMAGGYEQYF. For the CDR3, the DNA is TGTGCCAGCAGCCTTGGAATGGCGGGAGGCTACGAGCAGTACTTC.